This TCR beta chain derives from a study of blood T cell repertoires in COVID-19. Whole-study context: Sites in the United States, Italy and Spain provided acute and convalescent COVID-19 samples. Sample material is recorded as cDNA or gDNA derived from T cells, B-cell-depleted T cells, or PBMCs.

This CDR3 contains 14 residues. V shed 5 bases and J shed 6 bases, with 17 bases lying between them. The germline V gene has CDR1 SGHVS and CDR2 FQNEAQ. In the source study's methods: Quantification of nucleated cells was approximated via reference gene primer amplification. Generated by immunoSEQ multiplex PCR, the TCRdb table keeps only in-frame clones and is missing some. The V and J calls and the clone size are those of that table, but D and trimming were determined from the DNA. The table has hundreds of thousands of clones, about nine tenths seen once. This chain links TRBV7-8 with TRBJ2-7, with D perhaps TRBD1 (6 bases). The source is a middle-aged man with acute or convalescent COVID-19. The material sequenced was peripheral blood. The CDR3 protein is CASSVGTLSGEQYF. In DNA form, the CDR3 reads TGTGCCAGCAGCGTCGGGACACTTTCGGGCGAGCAGTACTTC.